This T cell receptor (beta chain) originates from a study of molecular identifiers for immune sequencing clone quantification. Study-level information: Replicates split RNA from around 20,000 or 100,000 naive CD8 cells five ways, and the researchers sequenced four portions. Overall study findings and caveats: More than 97% of effector molecules, versus under 1% of naive-cell molecules, belonged to clones above 20 RNA copies.

This clonotype was seen at least ten times. Its antigen is unidentified. This CDR3 spans 14 amino acids. Germline V gene lookup returns CDR1 SEHNR and CDR2 FQNEAQ (reference sequence). V was trimmed by 2 bases and J by 1 base, leaving 5 bases between them. Using its own MiXCR run on the PCR reads, TCRdb lists one record per CDR3 protein. The data contain 70,000 to 95,000 distinct CDR3 sequences, around 20% of them seen just once; the ten biggest clones take up roughly 0.85%. The specimen was naive CD8+ T cells from blood, with Jurkat cell RNA spiked in. Subset reported: FACS-sorted CD8+CD4-CCR7+CD45RA+ naive T cells. V gene TRBV7-9 combines with J gene TRBJ2-2; no clear D. This sequence was found in a human donor in good health. Some libraries in this study had Jurkat cell RNA spiked in. CDR3 loop: CASSLYQNTGELFF. The CDR3, as DNA: TGTGCCAGCAGCTTATACCAGAACACCGGGGAGCTGTTTTTT.